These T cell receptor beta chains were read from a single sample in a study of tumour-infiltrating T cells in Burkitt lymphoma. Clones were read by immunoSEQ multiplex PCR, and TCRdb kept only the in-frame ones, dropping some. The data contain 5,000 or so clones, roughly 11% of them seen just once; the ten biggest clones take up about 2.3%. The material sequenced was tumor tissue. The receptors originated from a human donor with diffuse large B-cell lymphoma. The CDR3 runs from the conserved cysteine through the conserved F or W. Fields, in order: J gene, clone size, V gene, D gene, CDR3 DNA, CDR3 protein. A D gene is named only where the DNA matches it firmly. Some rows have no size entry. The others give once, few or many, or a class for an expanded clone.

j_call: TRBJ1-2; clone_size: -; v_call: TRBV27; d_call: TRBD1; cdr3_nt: TGTGCCAGCAGGGGAGGGGGCGACGGTAACTATGGCTACACCTTC; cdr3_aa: CASRGGGDGNYGYTF
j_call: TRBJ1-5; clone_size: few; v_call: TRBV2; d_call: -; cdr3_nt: TGTGCCAGCAGTCTATGGGGATATAGCAATCAGCCCCAGCATTTT; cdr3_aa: CASSLWGYSNQPQHF
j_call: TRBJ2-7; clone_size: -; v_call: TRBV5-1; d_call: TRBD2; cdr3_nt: TGCGCCAGCAGCGAACTAGCGGGGCTGGGGGACGAGCAGTACTTC; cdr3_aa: CASSELAGLGDEQYF
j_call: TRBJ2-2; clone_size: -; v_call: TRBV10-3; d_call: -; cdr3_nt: TGTGCCATCAGTGAGAGAGGTGGGGAGCTGTTTTTT; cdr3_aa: CAISERGGELFF
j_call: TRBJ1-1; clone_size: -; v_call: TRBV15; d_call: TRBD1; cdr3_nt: TGTGCCACCAGCAGGTTCAAAGGGGGCCCCACTGAAGCTTTCTTT; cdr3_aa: CATSRFKGGPTEAFF
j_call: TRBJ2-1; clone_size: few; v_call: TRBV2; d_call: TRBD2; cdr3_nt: TGTGCCAGCAGTGAAGCAGCGGGACCCCCTCGGGATGAGCAGTTCTTC; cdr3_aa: CASSEAAGPPRDEQFF
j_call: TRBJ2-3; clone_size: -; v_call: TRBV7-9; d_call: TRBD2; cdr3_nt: TGTGCCAGCAGCCAGAGGACAAATCCGGGACTAAACACAGATACGCAGTATTTT; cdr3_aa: CASSQRTNPGLNTDTQYF
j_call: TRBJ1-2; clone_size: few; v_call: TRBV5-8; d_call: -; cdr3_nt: TGTGCCAGCAGCTTGACAGGGTGGGATGGCTACACCTTC; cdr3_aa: CASSLTGWDGYTF
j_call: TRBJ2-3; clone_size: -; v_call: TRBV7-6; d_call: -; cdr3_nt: TGTGCCAGCAGCTTAGTTTCCACAGATACGCAGTATTTT; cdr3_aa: CASSLVSTDTQYF
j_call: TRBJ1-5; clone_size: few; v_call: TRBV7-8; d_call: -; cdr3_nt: TGTGCCAGCAGCCTCCGGGGGCCGAATCAGCCCCAGCATTTT; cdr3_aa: CASSLRGPNQPQHF
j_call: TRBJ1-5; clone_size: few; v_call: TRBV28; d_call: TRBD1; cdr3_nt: TGTGCCAGCAGTTTGGTTGGACAGGGCTCTCAGCCCCAGCATTTT; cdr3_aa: CASSLVGQGSQPQHF
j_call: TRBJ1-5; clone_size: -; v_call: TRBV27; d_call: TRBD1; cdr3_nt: TGTGCCAGCGGAAGGGGGCCGTTGACTCAGCCCCAGCATTTT; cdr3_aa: CASGRGPLTQPQHF
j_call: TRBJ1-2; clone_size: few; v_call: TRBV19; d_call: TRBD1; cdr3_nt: TGTGCCAGTACCGCCGGGACAGGGGGCGTCTATGGCTACACCTTC; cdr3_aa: CASTAGTGGVYGYTF
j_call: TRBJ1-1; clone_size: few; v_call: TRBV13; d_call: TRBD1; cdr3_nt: TGTGCCAGCAGCTTAGAAGGGACAGGGGAAGCTTTCTTT; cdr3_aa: CASSLEGTGEAFF
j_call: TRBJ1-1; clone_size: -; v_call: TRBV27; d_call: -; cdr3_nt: TGTGCCAGCAGGATTTCTCAGGGTGGGGGCACTGAAGCTTTCTTT; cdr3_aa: CASRISQGGGTEAFF
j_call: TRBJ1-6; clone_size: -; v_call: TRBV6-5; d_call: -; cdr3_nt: TGTGCCAGCAGTTTCATCGGGGAGTCACCCCTCCACTTT; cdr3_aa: CASSFIGESPLHF
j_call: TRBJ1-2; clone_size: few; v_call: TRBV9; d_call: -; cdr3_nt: TGTGCCAGCAGCGTAGTAGAGGGATCGTACGGCTACACCTTC; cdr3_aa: CASSVVEGSYGYTF
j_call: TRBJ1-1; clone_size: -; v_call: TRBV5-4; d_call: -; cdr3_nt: TGTGCCAGCAGCTTGGCCCTGGGGCGCGGGGGCACTGAAGCTTTCTTT; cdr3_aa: CASSLALGRGGTEAFF
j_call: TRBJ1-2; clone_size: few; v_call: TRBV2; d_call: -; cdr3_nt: TGTGCCAGCAGTGATGGCAGTTCTAACTATGGCTACACCTTC; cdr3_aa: CASSDGSSNYGYTF
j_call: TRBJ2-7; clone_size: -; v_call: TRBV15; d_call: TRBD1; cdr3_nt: TGTGCCACCAGCACAGGGGGCTACGAGCAGTACTTC; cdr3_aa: CATSTGGYEQYF
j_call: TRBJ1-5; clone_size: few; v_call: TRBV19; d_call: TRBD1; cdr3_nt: TGTGCCTCGGGGACAGGAAATAGCAATCAGCCCCAGCATTTT; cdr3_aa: CASGTGNSNQPQHF
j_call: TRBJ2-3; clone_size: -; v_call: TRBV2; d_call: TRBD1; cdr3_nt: TGTGCCAGCAGTGAGTCGACAGGGGGCGGTACAGATACGCAGTATTTT; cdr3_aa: CASSESTGGGTDTQYF
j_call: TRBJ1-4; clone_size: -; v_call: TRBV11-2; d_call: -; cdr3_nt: TGTGCCAGCAGCTTAGGAGCCCCGTTTCGGGAAAAACTGTTTTTT; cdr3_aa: CASSLGAPFREKLFF
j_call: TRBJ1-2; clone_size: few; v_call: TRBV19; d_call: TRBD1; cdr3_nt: TGTGCCAGTAGTACGAGGACAGGCTTTTATGGCTACACCTTC; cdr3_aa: CASSTRTGFYGYTF
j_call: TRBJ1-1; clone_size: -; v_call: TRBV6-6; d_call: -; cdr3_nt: TGTGCCAGCAGTTACGCCATGAACACTGAAGCTTTCTTT; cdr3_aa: CASSYAMNTEAFF
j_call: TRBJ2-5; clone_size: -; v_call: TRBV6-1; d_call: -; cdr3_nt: TGTGCCAGCAGTGAAGCTTCCCCCTCGGGAGAGACCCAGTACTTC; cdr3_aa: CASSEASPSGETQYF
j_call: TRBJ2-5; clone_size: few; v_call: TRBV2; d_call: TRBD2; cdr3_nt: TGTGCCAGCAGTGAAGCTAGCGGGGTTTCAGAGACCCAGTACTTC; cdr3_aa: CASSEASGVSETQYF
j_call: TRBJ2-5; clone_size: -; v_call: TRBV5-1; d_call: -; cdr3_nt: TGCGCCAGCAGCGAAACCTCGCTCCAAGAGACCCAGTACTTC; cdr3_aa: CASSETSLQETQYF
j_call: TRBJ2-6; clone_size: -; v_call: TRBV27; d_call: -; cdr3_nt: TGTGCCAGCAGTATCACAAGGGCTGGGGCCAACGTCCTGACTTTC; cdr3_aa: CASSITRAGANVLTF